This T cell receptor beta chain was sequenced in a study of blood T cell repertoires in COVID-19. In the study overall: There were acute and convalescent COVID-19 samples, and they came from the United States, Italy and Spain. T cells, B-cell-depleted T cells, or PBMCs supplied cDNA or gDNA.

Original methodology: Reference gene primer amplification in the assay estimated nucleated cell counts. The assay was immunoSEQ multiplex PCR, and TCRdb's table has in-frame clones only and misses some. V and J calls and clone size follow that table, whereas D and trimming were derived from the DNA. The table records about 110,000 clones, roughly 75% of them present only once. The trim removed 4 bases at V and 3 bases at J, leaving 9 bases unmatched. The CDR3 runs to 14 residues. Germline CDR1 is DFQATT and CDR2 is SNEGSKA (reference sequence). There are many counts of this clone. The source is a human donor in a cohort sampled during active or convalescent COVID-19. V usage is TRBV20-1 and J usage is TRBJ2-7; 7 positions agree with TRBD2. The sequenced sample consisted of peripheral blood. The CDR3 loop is CSATEAGRLYEQYF. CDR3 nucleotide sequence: TGCAGTGCTACTGAAGCGGGGCGGCTCTACGAGCAGTACTTC.